The 9 T cell receptor beta chains below come from one sample, sequenced in a study of cytomegalovirus exposure and HLA in healthy donors. PCR primers comprised 60 Vbeta and 13 Jbeta primers. Sequencing used immunoSEQ multiplex PCR; TCRdb keeps in-frame clones, though not all of them. The sample records 150,000 to 200,000 clones, about 80% being singletons. Input material: PBMCs. The source of these receptors is a boy younger than 18 in good health and CMV-seronegative.

The chain couples TRBV7-8 to TRBJ2-7; D not resolved. Germline CDR1 and CDR2: SGHVS and FQNEAQ. CDR3 length equals 13 residues. Trimming left V 1 base short and J 7 bases short, with 11 bases between. CDR3 in amino acids: CASSLVRQAEQYF. The CDR3 coding sequence is TGTGCCAGCAGCTTAGTTCGCCAGGCGGAGCAGTACTTC. The whole variable domain, filled in from reference TRBV7-8 and TRBJ2-7, reads GAGVSQSPRYKVAKRGQDVALRCDPISGHVSLFWYQQALGQGPEFLTYFQNEAQLDKSGLPSDRFFAERPEGSVSTLKIQRTQQEDSAVYLCASSLVRQAEQYFGPGTRLTVT.

Of note for this clone: The junction differs from germline at one of its ends, possibly a read error. This chain links TRBV7-2 with TRBJ1-1, with a tentative D call TRBD1 (5 bases). Germline CDR1 SGHTA, CDR2 FQGNSA. CDR3 length equals 14 residues. The CDR3 DNA is TGTGCCGGCAGCCAGGGCCCAGCGAACACTGAAGCTTTCTTT. It specifies CAGSQGPANTEAFF.

Comment on this clone: At one end the junction does not follow the germline gene, possibly because of a read error. The J gene is TRBJ1-2, the V gene TRBV19; 8 nucleotides match TRBD1. The length of the CDR3 is 15 residues. CDR1 and CDR2 (germline): LNHDA, SQIVND (reference sequence). The CDR3 is CASRIGTGSNYGYTF. The DNA of the CDR3 is TGTGCCAGTAGGATAGGGACAGGATCTAACTATGGCTACACCTTC.

V gene TRBV30 combines with J gene TRBJ1-2, with D tentatively TRBD1 (5 bases). This CDR3 has 14 amino acids. Trimming shortened V by 2 bases and J by 2 bases, and 12 bases separated the two germline ends. Germline-derived CDR1 and CDR2 are GTSNPN and SVGIG (reference sequence). CDR3 coding DNA: TGTGCCTGGAGTAGGGGTAGGGGCAACTATGGCTACACCTTC. It codes for CAWSRGRGNYGYTF. The full variable domain, completed using reference TRBV30 and TRBJ1-2, is SQTIHQWPATLVQPVGSPLSLECTVEGTSNPNLYWYRQAAGRGLQLLFYSVGIGQISSEVPQNLSASRPQDRQFILSSKKLLLSDSGFYLCAWSRGRGNYGYTFGSGTRLTVV.

This chain links TRBV7-2 with TRBJ1-4; 7 bases agree with TRBD1. Unmatched junction bases numbered 1, after V lost 6 bases and J lost 3 bases. This CDR3 is built from 13 residues. CDR1 is SGHTA and CDR2 is FQGNSA in the germline V gene. CDR3 amino acids: CASRGQPNEKLFF. The CDR3 DNA follows: TGTGCCAGCAGGGGACAGCCTAATGAAAAACTGTTTTTT.

V and J are TRBV10-3 and TRBJ2-4, with 7 positions matching TRBD1. V lost 0 bases to trimming and J lost 5 bases; unmatched junction nucleotides: 7. In germline, CDR1 is ENHRY, CDR2 SYGVKD. There are 16 residues in the CDR3. CDR3 amino acids: CAISESILGGQNIQYF. The CDR3 bases are TGTGCCATCAGTGAGTCGATTCTAGGGGGCCAAAACATTCAGTACTTC.

This chain links TRBV29-1 with TRBJ1-4; possible D gene TRBD1, 5 bases. This CDR3 is built from 16 residues. The V end lost 4 bases, the J end lost 4 bases, and 19 bases lay between the germline ends. Germline V CDR1 and CDR2: SQVTM, ANQGSEA. The chain's CDR3 is CSVVVYPGGINEKLFF. CDR3 nucleotides: TGCAGCGTTGTGGTGTACCCCGGGGGAATTAATGAAAAACTGTTTTTT.

This chain joins TRBV27 and TRBJ2-7; 9 bases are shared with TRBD1. This CDR3 region has 18 residues. CDR1 is MNHEY, CDR2 SMNVEV, per germline (reference sequence). Trimming took 1 base from V and 5 from J; bases not matched to a gene: 15. CDR3 sequence (DNA): TGTGCCAGCAGTTTATATGGGACAGGGACTTCGAGCCCCCACGAGCAGTACTTC. Translating gives CASSLYGTGTSSPHEQYF.

CDR3 residues: CASSGGGQVFGYTF. CDR3 in DNA: TGTGCCAGCAGTGGGGGGGGACAGGTGTTCGGCTACACCTTC. The rearrangement uses TRBV6-1 and TRBJ1-2; 8 nucleotides line up with TRBD1. The CDR3 extends over 14 amino acids. V dropped 4 bases and J dropped 8; count of bases not matched to a gene: 9. Germline V lookup: CDR1 MNHNS, CDR2 SASEGT.